These T cell receptor beta chains were read from a single sample in a study of PD-L1 blockade in urothelial cancer. Profiling relied on immunoSEQ multiplex PCR, and the TCRdb table lists in-frame clones only, not all of them. Of 70,000 to 90,000 clones in the sample, 82% were seen once. Sequenced material: PBMCs, taken around atezolizumab (anti-PD-L1) treatment. These receptors originate from a man in his 70s with urothelial cancer. CDR3s include the opening cysteine and the closing phenylalanine or tryptophan. The D gene is left open where the match is weak. Expanded clones get a size class; other rows say once, few or many, or leave the size out.

d_call,j_call,clone_size,v_call,cdr3_aa,cdr3_nt
TRBD2,TRBJ2-3,-,TRBV13,CASSPSSGGFTDTQYF,TGTGCCAGCAGCCCGTCTAGCGGGGGGTTCACAGATACGCAGTATTTT
TRBD1,TRBJ2-7,-,TRBV2,CASSTTGIYEQYF,TGTGCCAGCAGTACGACAGGGATCTACGAGCAGTACTTC
-,TRBJ2-6,-,TRBV9,CASSVGHSGANVLTF,TGTGCCAGCAGCGTAGGGCACTCTGGGGCCAACGTCCTGACTTTC
TRBD2,TRBJ2-1,-,TRBV7-9,CASSLPQTGGSSYNEQFF,TGTGCCAGCAGCTTACCTCAGACTGGCGGGAGCTCCTACAATGAGCAGTTCTTC
TRBD1,TRBJ2-3,-,TRBV27,CASKDRGTDTQYF,TGTGCCAGCAAGGACAGGGGGACAGATACGCAGTATTTT
TRBD1,TRBJ2-3,-,TRBV7-3,CASSLSVRDSDPDTQYF,TGTGCCAGCAGCTTATCAGTTAGGGACAGTGATCCAGATACGCAGTATTTT
-,TRBJ2-7,-,TRBV5-1,CASSLGLDRILYEQYF,TGCGCCAGCAGCTTGGGCCTGGACAGAATTCTATACGAGCAGTACTTC
TRBD2,TRBJ2-5,-,TRBV7-8,CASSLGGREVETQYF,TGTGCCAGCAGCTTAGGGGGGCGGGAGGTAGAGACCCAGTACTTC
TRBD1,TRBJ1-2,-,TRBV30,CAWNQITGEAGYTF,TGTGCCTGGAATCAGATTACAGGGGAGGCTGGCTACACCTTC
-,TRBJ1-5,-,TRBV12-5,CASGYIRGPQHF,TGTGCTAGTGGTTATATACGGGGTCCCCAGCATTTT
TRBD2,TRBJ2-3,-,TRBV4-3,CASSRVAGSTDTQYF,TGCGCCAGCAGCCGAGTAGCGGGAAGCACAGATACGCAGTATTTT
-,TRBJ2-1,-,TRBV11-3,CASSLGRQVNEQFF,TGTGCCAGCAGCTTAGGGAGACAGGTAAATGAGCAGTTCTTC
-,TRBJ1-2,-,TRBV2,CASSAGASNYGYTF,TGTGCCAGCAGTGCAGGGGCTTCTAACTATGGCTACACCTTC
TRBD1,TRBJ2-7,-,TRBV5-1,CASSHGGEGTGPIEQYF,TGCGCCAGCAGCCACGGGGGAGAAGGGACAGGCCCCATCGAGCAGTACTTC
-,TRBJ2-1,once,TRBV7-3,CASSLAKSSYNEQFF,TGTGCCAGCAGCTTAGCGAAGAGCTCCTACAATGAGCAGTTCTTC
TRBD2,TRBJ2-5,few,TRBV7-9,CASSFGSGGARETQYF,TGTGCCAGCAGCTTCGGTAGCGGGGGGGCCCGGGAGACCCAGTACTTC
TRBD2,TRBJ2-1,-,TRBV7-9,CASSLPRRLAGGYNEQFF,TGTGCCAGCAGCTTACCCCGGCGACTAGCGGGAGGGTACAATGAGCAGTTCTTC
-,TRBJ2-1,-,TRBV29-1,CSVASPRGSDHNEQFF,TGCAGCGTTGCGTCCCCACGGGGGTCCGATCACAATGAGCAGTTCTTC
-,TRBJ1-1,-,TRBV21-1,CASSRSRTGPNTEAFF,TGTGCCAGCAGCAGATCCAGAACAGGCCCGAACACTGAAGCTTTCTTT
-,TRBJ2-6,-,TRBV4-3,CASSQERGFGANVLTF,TGCGCCAGCAGCCAAGAGAGGGGGTTTGGGGCCAACGTCCTGACTTTC
-,TRBJ1-5,-,TRBV21-1,CASGGGNQPQHF,TGTGCCTCGGGGGGTGGCAATCAGCCCCAGCATTTT
TRBD2,TRBJ2-3,-,TRBV7-2,CASRRLVGGGSDTQYF,TGTGCCAGCAGGCGGCTTGTCGGGGGGGGATCCGATACGCAGTATTTT
TRBD1,TRBJ1-2,few,TRBV6-6,CASKGQGADYTF,TGTGCCAGCAAAGGACAGGGGGCGGACTACACCTTC
TRBD1,TRBJ2-2,-,TRBV30,CAWSVRDRPRLVAGELFF,TGTGCCTGGAGTGTACGGGACAGGCCGCGGCTTGTCGCCGGGGAGCTGTTTTTT
-,TRBJ2-3,few,TRBV4-2,CASSPRGERTDTQYF,TGTGCCAGCAGCCCGCGGGGAGAGCGCACAGATACGCAGTATTTT
-,TRBJ2-2,-,TRBV2,CASSGLVLPGELFF,TGTGCCAGCAGTGGGTTAGTTTTGCCCGGGGAGCTGTTTTTT
-,TRBJ2-3,once,TRBV19,CASSQGSGRGDTQYF,TGTGCCAGTAGTCAAGGGTCTGGGAGAGGAGATACGCAGTATTTT
-,TRBJ2-7,-,TRBV12-5,CASGTGTLYEQYF,TGTGCTAGTGGAACCGGGACACTCTACGAGCAGTACTTC
-,TRBJ2-2,-,TRBV5-1,CASSLAGENTGELFF,TGCGCCAGCAGCTTGGCGGGGGAGAACACCGGGGAGCTGTTTTTT
TRBD1,TRBJ1-4,-,TRBV27,CASRLTGTGGEKLFF,TGTGCCAGCAGACTGACGGGGACAGGGGGTGAAAAACTGTTTTTT
-,TRBJ1-2,-,TRBV9,CASSPQGNYGYTF,TGTGCCAGCAGCCCCCAGGGGAACTATGGCTACACCTTC
-,TRBJ1-5,-,TRBV6-1,CASSVGGSNQPQHF,TGTGCCAGCAGTGTAGGAGGTAGCAATCAGCCCCAGCATTTT
TRBD2,TRBJ2-3,-,TRBV19,CASSPSSGSGTDTQYF,TGTGCCAGTAGTCCGTCTAGCGGGAGTGGCACAGATACGCAGTATTTT
TRBD1,TRBJ1-1,-,TRBV10-3,CAIRDRGNTEAFF,TGTGCCATCCGGGACAGGGGGAACACTGAAGCTTTCTTT
-,TRBJ1-1,-,TRBV6-5,CASTSKGAEAFF,TGTGCCAGCACCTCGAAGGGGGCTGAAGCTTTCTTT
-,TRBJ1-2,many,TRBV19,CASSIETAANYGYTF,TGTGCCAGTAGTATAGAGACAGCAGCTAACTATGGCTACACCTTC
TRBD2,TRBJ2-2,-,TRBV19,CASSIEGLAGLPNTGELFF,TGTGCCAGTAGTATAGAGGGGCTAGCGGGATTACCGAACACCGGGGAGCTGTTTTTT
-,TRBJ2-7,-,TRBV2,CASTERRDYEQYF,TGTGCCAGCACTGAGAGGCGGGACTACGAGCAGTACTTC
-,TRBJ1-2,-,TRBV19,CASTMEGHDYTF,TGTGCCAGTACTATGGAGGGGCATGACTACACCTTC
TRBD2,TRBJ2-5,-,TRBV5-1,CASSLAPTTLAATQYF,TGCGCCAGCAGCTTGGCCCCGACTACACTAGCGGCGACCCAGTACTTC
-,TRBJ2-5,-,TRBV30,CAWSVRQGRGTQYF,TGTGCCTGGAGTGTACGTCAGGGGCGAGGGACCCAGTACTTC
TRBD2,TRBJ2-2,-,TRBV5-1,CASSWTSGNAGELFF,TGCGCCAGCAGCTGGACTAGCGGTAACGCCGGGGAGCTGTTTTTT
TRBD2,TRBJ2-1,-,TRBV9,CASSPGTTNEQFF,TGTGCCAGCAGCCCCGGGACTACCAATGAGCAGTTCTTC
TRBD1,TRBJ1-1,once,TRBV5-1,CASSWGTGRTEAFF,TGCGCCAGCAGCTGGGGGACAGGGAGAACTGAAGCTTTCTTT
TRBD1,TRBJ2-3,-,TRBV2,CASKWTGRTDTQYF,TGTGCCAGCAAGTGGACAGGGAGGACAGATACGCAGTATTTT
TRBD2,TRBJ2-3,once,TRBV5-1,CASSSTSGRSSTDTQYF,TGCGCCAGCAGCTCGACTAGCGGGAGGTCTAGCACAGATACGCAGTATTTT
TRBD1,TRBJ1-2,-,TRBV11-2,CASSIRDRGRNGYTF,TGTGCCAGCAGCATCCGGGACAGGGGGCGAAACGGCTACACCTTC
-,TRBJ1-4,-,TRBV23-1,CASSQSLAGNEKLFF,TGCGCCAGCAGTCAATCTTTGGCGGGGAATGAAAAACTGTTTTTT
-,TRBJ2-2,-,TRBV5-1,CASSPIHRGGNTGELFF,TGCGCCAGCAGCCCTATTCACAGGGGGGGGAACACCGGGGAGCTGTTTTTT
TRBD1,TRBJ1-6,-,TRBV6-6,CASSYRTGGSLHF,TGTGCCAGCAGTTACAGGACAGGGGGCTCTCTCCACTTT
TRBD1,TRBJ2-7,-,TRBV10-2,CASMGQGHEQYF,TGCGCCAGCATGGGACAGGGTCACGAGCAGTACTTC
TRBD1,TRBJ1-2,few,TRBV5-6,CASSLAGTANYGYTF,TGTGCCAGCAGCCTAGCCGGGACAGCTAACTATGGCTACACCTTC
-,TRBJ2-7,-,TRBV6-1,CASSIPNVEQYF,TGTGCCAGCAGCATCCCTAACGTCGAGCAGTACTTC
TRBD1,TRBJ1-2,few,TRBV5-1,CASSLGTGKDSGYTF,TGCGCCAGCAGCTTGGGGACAGGGAAGGACTCTGGCTACACCTTC
-,TRBJ1-3,once,TRBV5-4,CASSLDPEGAGNTIYF,TGTGCCAGCAGCTTGGATCCGGAAGGAGCTGGAAACACCATATATTTT
TRBD2,TRBJ2-2,-,TRBV5-6,CASSFGLAGNTGELFF,TGTGCCAGCAGCTTCGGACTAGCGGGGAACACCGGGGAGCTGTTTTTT
TRBD1,TRBJ1-3,once,TRBV19,CASSVDDRALTGNTIYF,TGTGCCAGTAGTGTCGACGACAGGGCTCTCACTGGAAACACCATATATTTT
-,TRBJ1-2,-,TRBV9,CASSVSGTSYGYTF,TGTGCCAGCAGCGTAAGCGGGACAAGCTATGGCTACACCTTC
-,TRBJ1-4,-,TRBV6-5,CASSYSLADEKLFF,TGTGCCAGCAGTTACTCTTTGGCAGATGAAAAACTGTTTTTT